This paragraph covers one T cell receptor (beta chain) sequence. Its antigen remains unknown. Autoimmune disease history or systemic immunosuppression led to patient exclusion. The CDR3 has 15 residues. Deletions cut 6 bases from V and 5 bases from J, with 17 bases between. The germline CDR1 and CDR2 sequences are MNHNS and SASEGT. Here immunoSEQ multiplex PCR was the method, and the copy in TCRdb shows in-frame clones only, minus some. The sample lists 15,000 to 25,000 clones, about 80% seen once, with 13% to 15% in the top ten. The sample belongs to a study of OX40 agonist ivuxolimab in advanced cancers. Overall study context: Eligibility admitted prior anti-PD-1, anti-PD-L1 or anti-CTLA-4 therapy; roughly 40% had some.

Study outcomes and limitations: Dosing at 0.1 to 3.0 mg/kg was accompanied by clonal expansion of CD4+ and CD8+ blood T cells by week 6.

The sample consisted of CD4+ or CD8+ T cells sorted from blood, taken in a trial of the OX40 agonist ivuxolimab. V gene TRBV6-1 combines with J gene TRBJ1-5; tentative D call: TRBD1 (6 bases). The TCR was taken from an adult with an advanced solid tumor such as melanoma, head and neck, liver or kidney cancer. The CDR3: CASSTTRGGYQPQHF. The CDR3 nucleotides read TGTGCCAGCAGCACCACCCGGGGGGGCTATCAGCCCCAGCATTTT.